The 20 T cell receptor beta chains below all came from one sample that was sequenced in a study of control samples from healthy donors and cancer patients. Sequencing was performed with immunoSEQ multiplex PCR; in TCRdb, only in-frame clones are kept and a portion is missing. The profile shows about 140,000 clones, approximately 90% of them singletons. The sample comprised blood. The receptors shown here come from a young woman in good health.

This chain connects TRBV5-4 to TRBJ2-7; D gene ambiguous. This CDR3 is 14 amino acids long. CDR1 SGHNT and CDR2 YYREEE come from the germline V gene (reference sequence). Trimming cost V 0 bases and J 1 base, with 8 bases left between them. The CDR3 reads CASSLDARSYEQYF. In DNA form, the CDR3 reads TGTGCCAGCAGCTTGGACGCGAGATCCTACGAGCAGTACTTC.

This chain uses TRBV9 with TRBJ2-7; 10 bases agree with TRBD2. The ends lost 0 bases at V and 1 base at J; junction bases unmatched: 1. This CDR3 has 15 amino acids. Looked up from germline, CDR1 is SGDLS and CDR2 is YYNGEE. CDR3 sequence reads: CASSVGTSGSYEQYF. The CDR3, as DNA: TGTGCCAGCAGCGTAGGGACTAGCGGATCCTACGAGCAGTACTTC.

The chain is built from TRBV28 and TRBJ1-5; 7 bases align to TRBD1. CDR3 length equals 12 residues. Germline V CDR1 and CDR2: MDHEN, SYDVKM. The CDR3 region is CASKGANQPQHF. The DNA for the CDR3 is TGTGCTTCAAAGGGGGCCAATCAGCCCCAGCATTTT.

The chain recombines TRBV5-4 with TRBJ1-1; D is possibly TRBD1 (6 bases). The CDR3 spans 14 residues. Trimming stripped 4 bases from V and 1 base from J, with 11 bases between. The germline V gene encodes CDR1 SGHNT and CDR2 YYREEE (reference sequence). This CDR3 reads CASSLLQGNTEAFF. CDR3 coding DNA: TGTGCCAGCAGCCTACTACAGGGGAACACTGAAGCTTTCTTT.

This chain uses TRBV27 with TRBJ2-7; D is undetermined. The CDR3 length is 12 residues. CDR1 and CDR2 from the germline V gene are MNHEY and SMNVEV (reference sequence). With 5 bases removed from V and 2 bases from J, the gap between germline ends came to 7 bases. The CDR3 loop is CASSPLAYEQYF. The CDR3 DNA follows: TGTGCCAGCAGTCCCCTGGCCTACGAGCAGTACTTC.

The rearrangement joins TRBV12-3 or TRBV12-4 to TRBJ1-2, with D perhaps TRBD1 (5 bases). V gave up 5 bases and J gave up 5 bases, with 12 bases separating them. CDR3 size: 13 residues. The CDR3 DNA reads TGTGCCAGCAGTATACAGGTTACTTATGGCTACACCTTC. Translated: CASSIQVTYGYTF.

Only a few counts were recorded for this clone. The chain has TRBV5-1 and TRBJ2-1; D possibly corresponds to TRBD2 (6 bases). This CDR3 is built from 16 residues. The ends were cut back, 0 bases at V and 4 bases at J, with 14 bases in the middle. CDR1 SGHRS and CDR2 YFSETQ come from the germline V gene. This CDR3 is CASSLGDWGGYNEQFF. CDR3 sequence (DNA): TGCGCCAGCAGCTTGGGGGACTGGGGTGGGTACAATGAGCAGTTCTTC.

Only one count was recorded for this clone. V gene TRBV3-1 (or the pseudogene TRBV3-2) combines with J gene TRBJ1-5, with D unclear. Per germline, CDR1 LGHDT and CDR2 YNNKEL (reference sequence). This CDR3 comprises 15 residues. V was pared by 1 base and J by 2 bases, with 9 bases between. The CDR3 loop is CASSQGIRGNQPQHF. Here the CDR3 DNA reads TGTGCCAGCAGCCAAGGAATTAGGGGCAATCAGCCCCAGCATTTT.

The J gene is TRBJ1-4, the V gene TRBV5-1; D is uncertain. CDR1 and CDR2 from the germline V gene are SGHRS and YFSETQ. V lost 4 bases and J lost 5, with 12 bases in between. This CDR3 has 14 amino acids. CDR3 bases: TGCGCCAGCAGCGATGGACGGACGAATGAAAAACTGTTTTTT. This codes for CASSDGRTNEKLFF.

The chain has TRBV12-3 or TRBV12-4 and TRBJ1-1, with D perhaps matching TRBD1 (6 bases). The V end lost 4 bases, the J end lost 5 bases, and 11 bases lay between the germline ends. The CDR3 loop spans 13 amino acids. The CDR3 sequence: CASSSGGGTEAFF. The CDR3, as DNA: TGTGCCAGCAGTTCTGGAGGGGGGACTGAAGCTTTCTTT.

V gene TRBV28 combines with J gene TRBJ1-1; D is unresolved. The germline gives CDR1 MDHEN, CDR2 SYDVKM. This CDR3 contains 15 residues. Trimming took 6 bases from V and 0 from J, leaving 14 bases between them. The CDR3 spells CASRLPPGLNTEAFF. The CDR3 DNA reads TGTGCCAGCAGGCTACCCCCCGGGTTGAACACTGAAGCTTTCTTT.

V usage is TRBV13 and J usage is TRBJ1-3, with 7 bases aligning to TRBD1. The CDR3 consists of 14 residues. Germline loops: CDR1 PRHDT, CDR2 FYEKMQ (reference sequence). V trimming: 5 bases; J trimming: 2 bases; junction bases outside the gene matches: 3. CDR3: CASSQGTAGNTIYF. In DNA, the CDR3 is TGTGCCAGCAGCCAGGGGACAGCTGGAAACACCATATATTTT.

V usage is TRBV6-2 or TRBV6-3 and J usage is TRBJ1-2; D uncertain. Germline loops: CDR1 MNHEY, CDR2 SVGEGT. The CDR3 loop spans 15 amino acids. Trimming took 6 bases from V and 0 from J, leaving 14 bases between them. DNA for the CDR3: TGTGCCAGCAGCATCAACAGTCTCCCTAACTATGGCTACACCTTC. Translated: CASSINSLPNYGYTF.

About this clone: The same CDR3 can be traced to other DNA sequences in this sample. The rearrangement joins TRBV24-1 to TRBJ1-2; 8 positions match TRBD1. The ends lost 3 bases at V and 8 bases at J; junction bases unmatched: 1. From germline, CDR1 is KGHDR and CDR2 SFDVKD. CDR3 size: 12 residues. CDR3 sequence: CATSDPGGGYTF. In DNA form, the CDR3 reads TGTGCCACCAGTGATCCAGGGGGCGGCTACACCTTC.

The chain employs TRBV5-5 and TRBJ1-4; no firm D call. This CDR3 contains 15 residues. Germline CDR1 is SGHKS and CDR2 is YYEKEE (reference sequence). Trimming pared 2 bases from V and 2 bases from J, leaving 10 bases between. CDR3 nucleotide sequence: TGTGCCAGCAGCTTATACAGCTCCACTAATGAAAAACTGTTTTTT. Residues: CASSLYSSTNEKLFF.

The chain carries TRBV6-5 and TRBJ2-3, with TRBD2 identical over 7 bases. This CDR3 contains 15 residues. Germline trimming cut 4 bases from V and 4 bases from J; bases unmatched to any gene: 8. Per the germline V gene, CDR1 is MNHEY and CDR2 is SVGAGI. The CDR3 DNA sequence: TGTGCCAGCAGTTTATCTGCGGGAGCGGCAGATACGCAGTATTTT. This encodes CASSLSAGAADTQYF.

This clone was seen more than once but under ten times. The CDR3 DNA reads as TGCGCCAGCAGCGTGCTAGCGGGAGGGGACGAGCAGTACTTC. It translates to CASSVLAGGDEQYF. This sequence joins TRBV5-1 and TRBJ2-7, with 12 bases identical to TRBD2. Trimming at V came to 4 bases and at J to 5 bases, leaving 4 bases not matched to a gene. This CDR3 has 14 residues. Germline CDR1 SGHRS, CDR2 YFSETQ. The whole variable domain, filled in from reference TRBV5-1 and TRBJ2-7, reads KAGVTQTPRYLIKTRGQQVTLSCSPISGHRSVSWYQQTPGQGLQFLFEYFSETQRNKGNFPGRFSGRQFSNSRSEMNVSTLELGDSALYLCASSVLAGGDEQYFGPGTRLTVT.

The V gene is TRBV11-1, the J gene TRBJ2-2; D is unclear. CDR3 size: 15 residues. Germline CDR1 and CDR2: SGHAT and FQDESV (reference sequence). Deletions cut 2 bases from V and 1 base from J, with 8 bases between. The CDR3 spells CASSLTLLNTGELFF. CDR3 nucleotides: TGTGCCAGCAGCTTAACACTCTTGAACACCGGGGAGCTGTTTTTT.

The chain has TRBV3-1 (or the pseudogene TRBV3-2) and TRBJ2-5; unclear D gene. Germline assignment: CDR1 LGHDT and CDR2 YNNKEL (reference sequence). The V end lost 3 bases, the J end lost 6 bases, and 11 bases lay between the germline ends. CDR3 length equals 13 residues. This CDR3 reads CASSHQARQTQYF. The CDR3 nucleotides read TGTGCCAGCAGCCACCAAGCCCGGCAGACCCAGTACTTC.

Written as DNA, the CDR3 is TGTGCCAGCAGTCTGGACAGGATCCAAGAGACCCAGTACTTC. The encoded protein is CASSLDRIQETQYF. The chain has TRBV6-2 or TRBV6-3 and TRBJ2-5; TRBD1 matches 7 bases. The length of the CDR3 is 14 residues. CDR1 and CDR2 (germline): MNHEY, SVGEGT. The junction had 4 bases not matched to a gene; V was cut back by 5 bases and J by 1 base.